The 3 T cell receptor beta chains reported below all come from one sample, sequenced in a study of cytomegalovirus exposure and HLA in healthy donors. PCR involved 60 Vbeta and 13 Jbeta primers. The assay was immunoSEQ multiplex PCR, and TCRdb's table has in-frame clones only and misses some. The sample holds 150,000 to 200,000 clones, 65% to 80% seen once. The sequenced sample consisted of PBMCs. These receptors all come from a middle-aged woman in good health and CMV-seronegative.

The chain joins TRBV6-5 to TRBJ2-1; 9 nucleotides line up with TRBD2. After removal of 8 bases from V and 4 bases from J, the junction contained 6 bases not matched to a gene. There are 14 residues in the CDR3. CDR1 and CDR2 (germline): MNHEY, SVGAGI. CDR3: CASLSGGSYNEQFF. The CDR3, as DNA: TGTGCCAGCCTGAGCGGGGGGTCTTACAATGAGCAGTTCTTC.

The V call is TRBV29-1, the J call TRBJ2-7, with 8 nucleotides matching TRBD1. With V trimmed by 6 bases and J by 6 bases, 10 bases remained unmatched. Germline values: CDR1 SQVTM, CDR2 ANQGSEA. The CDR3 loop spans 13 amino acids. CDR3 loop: CSVGDRYGSEQYF. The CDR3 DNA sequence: TGCAGCGTGGGGGACAGGTATGGGAGCGAGCAGTACTTC.

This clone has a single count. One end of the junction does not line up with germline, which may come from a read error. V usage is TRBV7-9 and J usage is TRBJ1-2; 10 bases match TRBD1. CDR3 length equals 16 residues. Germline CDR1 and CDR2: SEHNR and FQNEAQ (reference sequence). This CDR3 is CSSSLGTGDLNYGYTF. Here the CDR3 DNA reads TGTTCCAGCAGCTTGGGGACAGGGGATCTGAACTATGGCTACACCTTC.